These 19 T cell receptor beta chains were all obtained from the same sample, sequenced in a study of beta chain features in type 1 diabetes. Overall study findings and caveats: All four CD4+ subsets of Type 1 diabetes patients contained TCRB CDR3s that were moderately but significantly shorter.

These receptors are not linked to any known antigen. Sequenced material consisted of expressed TCRB transcripts (all of the isolated RNA was reverse transcribed). Measured with immunoSEQ multiplex PCR; TCRdb has only the in-frame clones, and not every one. The table has over 150,000 clones, 10% seen once. Sequenced material: central memory CD4+ T cells from blood. These receptors were obtained from a man aged 25-40 years with type 1 diabetes.

This chain uses TRBV11-2 with TRBJ2-1; 13 bases are shared with TRBD2. CDR1 and CDR2 (germline): SGHAT, FQNNGV. Trimming at V came to 3 bases and at J to 11 bases, leaving 10 bases not matched to a gene. The CDR3 length is 16 residues. CDR3 protein: CASSLSLLAGGRKQFF. The CDR3 DNA sequence: TGTGCCAGCAGCTTGAGCCTACTAGCGGGAGGGCGCAAGCAGTTCTTC.

This clone occurred a few times. The chain employs TRBV11-2 and TRBJ2-7, with D maybe TRBD2 (6 bases). From germline, CDR1 is SGHAT and CDR2 FQNNGV. V lost 5 bases and J lost 3, with 20 bases in between. The CDR3 extends over 16 amino acids. CDR3 in DNA: TGTGCCAGCAGCCCGGCGGGTGGCGGGATTAACTACGAGCAGTACTTC. Its protein product is CASSPAGGGINYEQYF.

This clone was found a few times. The chain couples TRBV29-1 to TRBJ2-3; D gene uncertain. The CDR3 totals 13 residues. V lost 4 bases, J lost 0 bases, and 8 bases lay in between. In germline, CDR1 is SQVTM, CDR2 ANQGSEA. In DNA form, the CDR3 reads TGCAGCGTTGGTCCGGGTAGCACAGATACGCAGTATTTT. Its translation: CSVGPGSTDTQYF.

A few counts support this clone. The CDR3 DNA sequence: TGTGCCAGCAGCCAACTTGGGGGGAGGACGTACCAAGAGACCCAGTACTTC. Translating it yields CASSQLGGRTYQETQYF. J is TRBJ2-5 and V is TRBV4-2; the D gene is possibly TRBD2 (6 bases). Germline assignment: CDR1 LGHNA and CDR2 YNFKEQ. The CDR3 is 17 amino acids. Between the trimmed V and J ends, which lost 2 bases and 0 bases, there was a span of 16 bases.

As regards this clone: The germline gene is not matched at one end of the junction; a read error may be the cause. The rearrangement uses TRBV7-2 and TRBJ2-2; D is unresolved. Germline V gene lookup returns CDR1 SGHTA and CDR2 FQGNSA. The length of the CDR3 is 12 residues. The CDR3, as DNA: TGTGCCAGCAGCCCCAACATCGGGGAGCTGTTTTTT. Its protein is CASSPNIGELFF.

This clone occurred once. The chain uses TRBV2 and TRBJ1-1; 7 nucleotides match TRBD1. V was pared by 4 bases and J by 2 bases, with 4 bases of the junction left unmatched. The germline V gene has CDR1 SNHLY and CDR2 FYNNEI. The CDR3 length is 14 residues. CDR3 DNA: TGTGCCAGCAGTGGACAGGGTCCAAACACTGAAGCTTTCTTT. Amino acid sequence: CASSGQGPNTEAFF.

This chain links TRBV5-1 with TRBJ2-3; 11 positions agree with TRBD2. This CDR3 is 16 amino acids long. Per the germline V gene, CDR1 is SGHRS and CDR2 is YFSETQ. J was trimmed by 5 bases and V by 4 bases; bases with no gene match: 9. The CDR3 reads CASSPLSGRAEDTQYF. The CDR3 DNA follows: TGCGCCAGCAGCCCTCTTAGCGGGAGGGCCGAAGATACGCAGTATTTT. Full variable domain (remainder filled in from reference TRBV5-1 and TRBJ2-3): KAGVTQTPRYLIKTRGQQVTLSCSPISGHRSVSWYQQTPGQGLQFLFEYFSETQRNKGNFPGRFSGRQFSNSRSEMNVSTLELGDSALYLCASSPLSGRAEDTQYFGPGTRLTVL.

This clone turned up a few times. V usage is TRBV19 and J usage is TRBJ2-3, with TRBD2 matching 7 bases. Germline V CDR1 and CDR2: LNHDA, SQIVND (reference sequence). V was pared by 7 bases and J by 2 bases, with 9 bases of the junction left unmatched. The CDR3 contains 15 residues. The CDR3 bases are TGTGCCAGTACCCAGACTAGCAGATACACAGATACGCAGTATTTT. This codes for CASTQTSRYTDTQYF.

The chain combines TRBV28 with TRBJ1-5, with unresolved D. The CDR3 consists of 14 residues. Germline-derived CDR1 and CDR2 are MDHEN and SYDVKM. V lost 7 bases to trimming and J lost 3 bases, with 13 bases between them. In DNA form, the CDR3 reads TGTGCCAGCAAGAAACGGGAGTTCAATCAGCCCCAGCATTTT. Residues: CASKKREFNQPQHF. The complete variable domain, with remaining parts taken from reference TRBV28 and TRBJ1-5, reads DVKVTQSSRYLVKRTGEKVFLECVQDMDHENMFWYRQDPGLGLRLIYFSYDVKMKEKGDIPEGYSVSREKKERFSLILESASTNQTSMYLCASKKREFNQPQHFGDGTRLSIL.

This clone occurred a few times. V is TRBV4-2 and J is TRBJ2-1; TRBD2 agrees at 7 bases. CDR3 length: 15 residues. Germline CDR1 is LGHNA and CDR2 is YNFKEQ. Trimming at V came to 1 base and at J to 5 bases, leaving 5 bases not matched to a gene. CDR3 nucleotides: TGTGCCAGCAGCCAAGCGGGAGGACGGGACAATGAGCAGTTCTTC. Protein sequence: CASSQAGGRDNEQFF.

This clone occurred a few times. At one end, the junction sequence differs from germline, possibly due to a read error. The rearrangement links TRBV6-1 to TRBJ2-1; maybe TRBD2 (6 bases). Germline CDR1 is MNHNS and CDR2 is SASEGT. This CDR3 has 15 amino acids. In DNA, the CDR3 is TGTGCCATCAGTGGGGACTCAAGCTCCTACAATGAGCAGTTCTTC. It encodes CAISGDSSSYNEQFF.

This sequence joins TRBV23-1 and TRBJ1-3; TRBD1 agrees at 10 bases. TRBV23-1 is assigned to the ORF class and has an uncertain function. The CDR3 is made up of 19 amino acids. The V and J ends lost 2 bases and 0 bases, in that order; junction bases with no gene match: 10. The CDR3 loop reads CASSQTSGTGDNSGNTIYF. CDR3 coding DNA: TGCGCCAGCAGTCAAACATCCGGGACAGGGGATAACTCTGGAAACACCATATATTTT.

V gene TRBV7-2 combines with J gene TRBJ2-1; 8 nucleotides agree with TRBD2. With 4 bases clipped from V and 6 bases from J, the junction kept 5 bases outside the gene matches. The length of the CDR3 is 14 residues. CDR1 is SGHTA and CDR2 is FQGNSA in the germline V gene. The CDR3 region is CASSSSGTSNEQFF. DNA of the CDR3: TGTGCCAGCAGCTCATCCGGGACTAGCAATGAGCAGTTCTTC.

This clone was detected only a few times. The chain uses TRBV14 and TRBJ1-2; 9 nucleotides line up with TRBD1. From germline, CDR1 is SGHDN and CDR2 FVKESK. The CDR3 runs 15 residues. The V segment lost 1 base and the J segment 3 bases; nucleotides outside the gene matches: 3. The CDR3 nucleotides are TGTGCCAGCAGCCAAGGAACAGGGGGCTACTATGGCTACACCTTC. Translated: CASSQGTGGYYGYTF.

The chain uses TRBV7-8 and TRBJ2-1; TRBD2 agrees at 7 bases. The CDR3 contains 16 residues. The ends lost 3 bases at V and 4 bases at J; junction bases unmatched: 9. The V gene's germline CDR1 is SGHVS and CDR2 FQNEAQ. CDR3 sequence (DNA): TGTGCCAGCAGCTTTGGTGGGGCTAGCGGTTACAATGAGCAGTTCTTC. Translating gives CASSFGGASGYNEQFF. The full variable domain, in which reference TRBV7-8 and TRBJ2-1 provide the parts outside the CDR3, is GAGVSQSPRYKVAKRGQDVALRCDPISGHVSLFWYQQALGQGPEFLTYFQNEAQLDKSGLPSDRFFAERPEGSVSTLKIQRTQQEDSAVYLCASSFGGASGYNEQFFGPGTRLTVL.

A few counts support this clone. The V call is TRBV18, the J call TRBJ2-5, with 10 positions matching TRBD1. The DNA end lines up better with TRBJ2-7; the J call may be wrong. This CDR3 has 14 amino acids. Germline V lookup: CDR1 KGHSH, CDR2 LQKENI. CDR3 in DNA: TGTGCCAGCTCCCGGACAGGGGGGACTATCGAGCAGTACTTC. Translated, it gives CASSRTGGTIEQYF.

In its sample, this clone was seen a few times. This sample also contains other DNA sequences that code for the same CDR3. This rearrangement joins TRBV7-2 to TRBJ1-1; D not resolved. Germline V CDR1 and CDR2: SGHTA, FQGNSA. CDR3 size: 13 residues. V lost 4 bases and J 0 bases, leaving 6 bases between the germline ends. CDR3 DNA: TGTGCCAGCAGCTCTGGGCTGAACACTGAAGCTTTCTTT. This encodes CASSSGLNTEAFF.

V and J are TRBV25-1 and TRBJ1-2; 7 bases match TRBD1. The CDR3 has 15 residues. CDR1 is MGHDK and CDR2 is SYGVNS in the germline V gene. The V segment lost 5 bases and the J segment 8 bases; nucleotides outside the gene matches: 14. DNA of the CDR3: TGTGCCAGCAGTCCTGGGCGACAGGGTTTTCGGGGCTACACCTTC. This encodes CASSPGRQGFRGYTF.

The CDR3 is CASSARAGGVYEQFF. In DNA, the CDR3 is TGTGCCAGCAGCGCTCGAGCGGGAGGAGTCTATGAGCAGTTCTTC. This rearrangement joins TRBV5-4 to TRBJ2-1; TRBD2 matches 9 bases. Germline V gene data show CDR1 as SGHNT and CDR2 as YYREEE (reference sequence). The CDR3 consists of 15 residues. The V segment lost 4 bases and the J segment 8 bases; nucleotides outside the gene matches: 10.